A selection of T cell receptor beta chains follows, all from one sample in a study of CD8 T cells in ankylosing spondylitis. Using its own MiXCR run on the 5' RACE reads, TCRdb lists one record per CDR3 protein. The table lists about 250,000 distinct CDR3 sequences, about 20% of them singletons. The sequenced sample was blood, either unsorted or a sorted T cell fraction (not recorded which). The receptors stem from a male donor with ankylosing spondylitis or in good health (not recorded which). Each CDR3 is given with its conserved first and last residue. The D gene is left open where the match is weak. Where a row states a size, it is once, few, many or the class of an expanded clone; other rows omit it.

>TRBV5-1|NA|NA|TRBJ2-1
CASSKQFF
TGCGCCAGCAGTAAGCAGTTCTTC
>TRBV5-1|NA|NA|TRBJ2-1
CASSRPLVADSYNEQFF
TGCGCCAGCAGCAGGCCCTTAGTAGCGGACTCCTACAATGAGCAGTTCTTC
>TRBV5-6|TRBD2|NA|TRBJ2-2
CASSSERTSGIPGELFF
TGTGCCAGCAGCTCTGAGAGGACTAGCGGGATCCCCGGGGAGCTGTTTTTT
>TRBV29-1|NA|few|TRBJ2-2
CSVVEAGTGELFF
TGCAGCGTTGTGGAAGCGGGTACCGGGGAGCTGTTTTTT
>TRBV12-3/TRBV12-4|TRBD2|once|TRBJ2-1
CASSPTSGRGGEQFF
TGTGCCAGCAGTCCAACTAGCGGGAGGGGTGGTGAGCAGTTCTTC
>TRBV6-5|NA|few|TRBJ1-2
CASSYGSGNYGYTF
TGTGCCAGCAGTTATGGGTCAGGGAACTATGGCTACACCTTC
>TRBV24-1|NA|NA|TRBJ2-2
CATSDLPGGELFF
TGTGCCACCAGTGATTTGCCGGGCGGGGAGCTGTTTTTT
>TRBV12-3/TRBV12-4|NA|few|TRBJ1-1
CASSLGSVKAFF
TGTGCCAGCAGTTTAGGATCCGTTAAAGCTTTCTTT
>TRBV6-2/TRBV6-3|NA|few|TRBJ1-1
CASSYDGLNTEAFF
TGTGCCAGCAGTTACGACGGACTTAACACTGAAGCTTTCTTT
>TRBV6-1|NA|NA|TRBJ2-7
CASSHPGRPYEQYF
TGTGCCAGCAGCCACCCCGGGCGGCCCTACGAGCAGTACTTC
>TRBV5-1|NA|few|TRBJ2-2
CASSVSRENTGELFF
TGCGCCAGCAGCGTTTCGAGGGAGAACACCGGGGAGCTGTTTTTT
>TRBV20-1|TRBD2|many|TRBJ2-1
CSAIRLAGAGNEQFF
TGCAGTGCTATCCGACTAGCGGGTGCGGGGAATGAGCAGTTCTTC
>TRBV6-5|NA|NA|TRBJ2-1
CASSYSLRQTNEQFF
TGTGCCAGCAGTTACTCGCTGCGGCAGACCAATGAGCAGTTCTTC
>TRBV5-8|NA|NA|TRBJ2-4
CASSTGIAKNIQYF
TGTGCCAGCAGTACGGGCATAGCCAAAAACATTCAGTACTTC
>TRBV10-2|NA|few|TRBJ2-3
CASSTDTTSTDTQYF
TGCGCCAGCAGTACCGACACAACTAGCACAGATACGCAGTATTTT
>TRBV4-2|NA|few|TRBJ2-7
CASSQGTEQYF
TGTGCCAGCAGCCAAGGCACCGAGCAGTACTTC
>TRBV20-1|TRBD2|NA|TRBJ2-1
CSATPSGTSHGEQFF
TGCAGTGCTACCCCCTCCGGGACTAGTCATGGTGAGCAGTTCTTC
>TRBV12-3/TRBV12-4|NA|many|TRBJ2-1
CASSLGGEGYNEQFF
TGTGCCAGCAGCTTAGGGGGGGAGGGTTACAATGAGCAGTTCTTC
>TRBV20-1|TRBD2|NA|TRBJ2-3
CSAPGFGLAGGSTDTQYF
TGCAGTGCTCCGGGGTTCGGACTAGCGGGAGGGAGCACAGATACGCAGTATTTT
>TRBV2|NA|NA|TRBJ2-7
CASSELGKRYEQYF
TGTGCCAGCAGTGAACTGGGGAAGAGATACGAGCAGTACTTC
>TRBV4-3|NA|many|TRBJ2-1
CASSHDYYNEQFF
TGCGCCAGCAGCCACGACTACTACAATGAGCAGTTCTTC
>TRBV20-1|TRBD2|few|TRBJ2-1
CSARDMGGSLNEQFF
TGCAGTGCTAGAGATATGGGGGGGAGTCTTAATGAGCAGTTCTTC
>TRBV6-5|NA|NA|TRBJ1-2
CASSYFGDFYGYTF
TGTGCCAGCAGTTACTTCGGGGACTTCTATGGCTACACCTTC
>TRBV29-1|TRBD1|many|TRBJ2-7
CSVPGQGSYEQYF
TGCAGTGTCCCGGGACAGGGAAGTTACGAGCAGTACTTC
>TRBV5-1|NA|NA|TRBJ2-2
CASSTGDSFAGELFF
TGCGCCAGCAGCACCGGAGATAGCTTCGCCGGGGAGCTGTTTTTT
>TRBV4-2|TRBD2|NA|TRBJ2-7
CASSPRRGSGRDQDEQYF
TGTGCCAGCAGCCCTCGAAGGGGGAGCGGGAGAGATCAGGACGAGCAGTACTTC
>TRBV19|NA|NA|TRBJ2-3
CASRWDGTDTQYF
TGTGCCTCGCGGTGGGACGGCACAGATACGCAGTATTTT
>TRBV11-2|TRBD2|NA|TRBJ2-1
CASSFSGIGYNEQFF
TGTGCCAGCAGCTTTAGCGGGATCGGATACAATGAGCAGTTCTTC
>TRBV9|NA|few|TRBJ2-7
CASSVGEVNYEQYF
TGTGCCAGCAGCGTGGGTGAGGTTAACTACGAGCAGTACTTC
>TRBV24-1|NA|many|TRBJ1-1
CATRDGNTEAFF
TGTGCCACCAGGGACGGGAACACTGAAGCTTTCTTT
>TRBV28|TRBD1|NA|TRBJ2-7
CASSFSPPLQGQASYEQYF
TGTGCCAGCAGTTTTTCTCCCCCACTACAGGGACAGGCTTCCTACGAGCAGTACTTC
>TRBV20-1|TRBD2|NA|TRBJ2-3
CSAREPPGLGSTDTQYF
TGCAGTGCTAGAGAGCCACCGGGACTAGGAAGCACAGATACGCAGTATTTT
>TRBV6-5|NA|few|TRBJ2-1
CASSTLAAYTYNEQFF
TGTGCCAGCAGTACTTTAGCGGCCTACACCTACAATGAGCAGTTCTTC
>TRBV6-4|TRBD1|NA|TRBJ2-5
CASRPSIQGAGETQYF
TGTGCCAGCCGCCCGAGCATCCAGGGGGCAGGAGAGACCCAGTACTTC
>TRBV20-1|NA|NA|TRBJ2-7
CSARVAVYEQYF
TGCAGTGCTAGAGTCGCGGTCTACGAGCAGTACTTC
>TRBV29-1|NA|NA|TRBJ2-1
CSVESRDRPNEQFF
TGCAGCGTTGAATCGCGGGACCGCCCCAATGAGCAGTTCTTC
>TRBV6-5|NA|NA|TRBJ1-5
CASSYGVNQPQHF
TGTGCCAGCAGTTATGGTGTCAATCAGCCCCAGCATTTT
>TRBV28|NA|few|TRBJ2-5
CASSSTRTQGPQETQYF
TGTGCCAGCAGTTCCACGAGAACGCAGGGCCCCCAAGAGACCCAGTACTTC
>TRBV12-3/TRBV12-4|NA|NA|TRBJ2-7
CASRRALSEQYF
TGTGCCAGCAGACGGGCCCTCTCCGAGCAGTACTTC
>TRBV6-1|NA|few|TRBJ1-2
CASSLYFGPGYTF
TGTGCCAGCAGTCTCTACTTCGGGCCTGGCTACACCTTC
>TRBV7-9|NA|few|TRBJ2-2
CASSPVREPNTGELFF
TGTGCCAGCAGCCCAGTAAGGGAGCCGAACACCGGGGAGCTGTTTTTT
>TRBV6-5|TRBD2|few|TRBJ2-7
CASSYSKSGNYEQYF
TGTGCCAGCAGTTACTCGAAAAGCGGGAACTACGAGCAGTACTTC
>TRBV5-1|NA|few|TRBJ2-7
CASSPRYLGGGQYEQYF
TGCGCCAGCAGCCCCCGCTACCTCGGAGGAGGGCAGTACGAGCAGTACTTC
>TRBV29-1|NA|NA|TRBJ2-7
CSGRYGYEQYF
TGCAGCGGCCGGTACGGCTACGAGCAGTACTTC
>TRBV27|TRBD1|few|TRBJ2-7
CASKDRESSYEQYF
TGTGCCAGCAAAGACAGGGAGAGTTCCTACGAGCAGTACTTC
>TRBV5-1|NA|few|TRBJ2-7
CASSSKASSLTYEQYF
TGCGCCAGCAGCTCGAAGGCATCAAGTTTAACCTACGAGCAGTACTTC
>TRBV20-1|NA|NA|TRBJ2-7
CSARLDSPGNYEQYF
TGCAGTGCTAGACTGGACAGCCCGGGGAACTACGAGCAGTACTTC
>TRBV5-1|TRBD2|few|TRBJ2-1
CASSTRLAGVYNEQFF
TGCGCCAGCAGCACCAGACTAGCGGGAGTTTACAATGAGCAGTTCTTC
>TRBV12-3/TRBV12-4|TRBD2|NA|TRBJ2-7
CASTSGLVFEQYF
TGTGCCAGCACCTCGGGACTAGTTTTCGAGCAGTACTTC
>TRBV5-1|NA|NA|TRBJ2-7
CASSLAHRSSYEQYF
TGCGCCAGCAGCTTGGCCCATAGGTCCTCCTACGAGCAGTACTTC
>TRBV29-1|TRBD2|NA|TRBJ2-5
CSVETGTSGRSGQTQYF
TGCAGCGTAGAAACCGGGACTAGCGGGAGGTCGGGGCAGACCCAGTACTTC
>TRBV12-3/TRBV12-4|NA|few|TRBJ2-2
CASSLRGELFF
TGTGCCAGCAGTTTACGGGGGGAGCTGTTTTTT
>TRBV6-5|NA|NA|TRBJ2-7
CASSYLARMSSYEQYF
TGTGCCAGCAGTTACCTAGCCCGGATGAGCTCCTACGAGCAGTACTTC
>TRBV6-4|NA|few|TRBJ2-3
CASREGGTDTQYF
TGTGCCAGCAGGGAAGGGGGCACAGATACGCAGTATTTT
>TRBV18|NA|NA|TRBJ1-3
CASSPGAGRNTIYF
TGTGCCAGCTCACCAGGGGCGGGACGAAACACCATATATTTT
>TRBV30|NA|NA|TRBJ2-4
CAWSRVENIQYF
TGTGCCTGGAGTCGTGTGGAGAACATTCAGTACTTC
>TRBV6-5|TRBD2|many|TRBJ2-7
CASSYSAGVAYEQYF
TGTGCCAGCAGTTACTCGGCGGGAGTAGCCTACGAGCAGTACTTC